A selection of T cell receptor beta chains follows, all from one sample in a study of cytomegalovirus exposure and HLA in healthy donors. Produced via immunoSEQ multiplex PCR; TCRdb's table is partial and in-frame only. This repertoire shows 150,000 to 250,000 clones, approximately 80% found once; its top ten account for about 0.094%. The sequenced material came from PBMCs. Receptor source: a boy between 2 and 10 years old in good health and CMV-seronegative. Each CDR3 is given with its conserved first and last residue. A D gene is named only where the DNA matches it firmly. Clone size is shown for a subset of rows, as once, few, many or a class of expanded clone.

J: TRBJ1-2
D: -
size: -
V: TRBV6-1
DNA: TGTGCCAGCGAAACGGACATGGAGGGCTACACCTTC
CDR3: CASETDMEGYTF

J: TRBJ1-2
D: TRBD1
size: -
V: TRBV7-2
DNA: TGTGCCAGCAGCTTACCGACAGGGACTGGTGGCTACACCTTC
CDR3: CASSLPTGTGGYTF

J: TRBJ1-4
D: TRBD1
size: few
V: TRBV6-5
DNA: TGTGCCAGCAGTTACGGCGACAGGGAGCTCGAAAAACTGTTTTTT
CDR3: CASSYGDRELEKLFF

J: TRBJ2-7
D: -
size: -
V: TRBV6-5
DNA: TGTGCCAGCAGTTACGAGCGGCCCTCCTACGAGCAGTACTTC
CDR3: CASSYERPSYEQYF

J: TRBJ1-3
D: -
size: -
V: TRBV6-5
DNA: TGTGCCAGCAGTCAAGCCGGAAACACCATATATTTT
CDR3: CASSQAGNTIYF

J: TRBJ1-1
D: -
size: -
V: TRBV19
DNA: TGTGCCAGTAGTATACAGAACACTGAAGCTTTCTTT
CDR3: CASSIQNTEAFF

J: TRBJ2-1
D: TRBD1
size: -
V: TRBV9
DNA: TGTGCCAGCAGCAGGGACAGGGTCTCCTACAATGAGCAGTTCTTC
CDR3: CASSRDRVSYNEQFF

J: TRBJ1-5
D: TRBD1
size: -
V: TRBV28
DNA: TGTGCCAGCAGTTTATCGGACAGGGGCAGCCAGCCCCAGCATTTT
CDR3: CASSLSDRGSQPQHF

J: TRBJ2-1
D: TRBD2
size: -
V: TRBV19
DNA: TGTGCCAGTAGTATGCGGGGGGGGCGTGGGGACAATGAGCAGTTCTTC
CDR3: CASSMRGGRGDNEQFF

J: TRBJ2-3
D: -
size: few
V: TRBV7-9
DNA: TGTGCCAGCAGCTTCGCGGGTATCTATCCTAGCACAGATACGCAGTATTTT
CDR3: CASSFAGIYPSTDTQYF

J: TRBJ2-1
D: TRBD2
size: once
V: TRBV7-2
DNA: TGTGCCAGCAGCCTGGGGTCTAGCGGGGGGCAGGGTGAGTTCTTC
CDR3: CASSLGSSGGQGEFF

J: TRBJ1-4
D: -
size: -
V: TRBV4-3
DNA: TGCGCCAGCAGCCATGCCTGGGTAGTCGGCCCGCGGGAAAAACTGTTTTTT
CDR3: CASSHAWVVGPREKLFF

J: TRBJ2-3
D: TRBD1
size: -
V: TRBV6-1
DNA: TGTGCCAGCAGCTTTAAGGACAGGGCGCAGTATTTT
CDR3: CASSFKDRAQYF

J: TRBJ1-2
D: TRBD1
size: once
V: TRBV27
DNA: TGTGCCAGCAGTGGATCAGGGGGCCTTTACTATGGCTACACCTTC
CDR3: CASSGSGGLYYGYTF

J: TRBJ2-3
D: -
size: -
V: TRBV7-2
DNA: TGTGCCAGCAGCTACCCATCTAGGGGGCGGGGGGTCACAGATACGCAGTATTTT
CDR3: CASSYPSRGRGVTDTQYF

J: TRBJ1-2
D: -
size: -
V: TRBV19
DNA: TGTGCCAGTAGTATGGGTCGGGTAGGATACGGCTACACCTTC
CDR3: CASSMGRVGYGYTF

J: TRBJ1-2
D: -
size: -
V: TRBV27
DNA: TGTGCCAACAGAGATCGGGTAGACTATGGCTACACCTTC
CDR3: CANRDRVDYGYTF

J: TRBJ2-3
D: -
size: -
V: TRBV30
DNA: TGTGCCGGTGACAGGAACACAGATACGCAGTATTTT
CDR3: CAGDRNTDTQYF

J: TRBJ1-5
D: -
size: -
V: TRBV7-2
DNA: TGTGCCAGCAGCGACAATAGCAATCAGCCCCAGCATTTT
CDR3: CASSDNSNQPQHF

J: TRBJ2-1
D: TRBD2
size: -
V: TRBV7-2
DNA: TGTGCCAGCAGCTTGCCAGCGGGAGCCTACAATGAGCAGTTCTTC
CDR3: CASSLPAGAYNEQFF

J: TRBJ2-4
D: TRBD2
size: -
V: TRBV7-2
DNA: TGTGCCAGCAGCTTTCGCGCGGGGGTCAACAAAAACATTCAGTACTTC
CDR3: CASSFRAGVNKNIQYF

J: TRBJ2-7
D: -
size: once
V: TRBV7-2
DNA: TGTGCCAGCAGCTCTCAATGGACAGTCCCCTCCTACGAGCAGTACTTC
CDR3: CASSSQWTVPSYEQYF

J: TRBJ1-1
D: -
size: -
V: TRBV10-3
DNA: TGTGCCATCAGTGAGGGGGCGCGGAGCACTGAAGCTTTCTTT
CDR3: CAISEGARSTEAFF

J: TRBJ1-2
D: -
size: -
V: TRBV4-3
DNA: TGCGCCAGCAGCCAAGAAATGGCCAGGGTGGGTGGCTACACCTTC
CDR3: CASSQEMARVGGYTF

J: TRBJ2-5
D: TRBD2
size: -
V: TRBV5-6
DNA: TGTGCCAGCAGCTTGGGACTAGCGGGGAATTTAAGAGAGACCCAGTACTTC
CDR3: CASSLGLAGNLRETQYF

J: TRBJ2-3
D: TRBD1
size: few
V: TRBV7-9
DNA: TGTGCCAGCAGCCTCTTGGGACAGAGCACAGATACGCAGTATTTT
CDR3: CASSLLGQSTDTQYF

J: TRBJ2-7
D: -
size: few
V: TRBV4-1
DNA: TGCGCCAGCAGCCTGTTGACGGGCTCCTACGAGCAGTACTTC
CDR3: CASSLLTGSYEQYF

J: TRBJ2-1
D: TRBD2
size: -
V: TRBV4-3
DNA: TGCGCCAGCAGCCTGCTCGGACTAGCGGGGGCTTTCAATGAGCAGTTCTTC
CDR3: CASSLLGLAGAFNEQFF

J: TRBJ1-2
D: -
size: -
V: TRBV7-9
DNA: TGTGCCAGCAGCTTAGGTCAGAACTATGGCTACACCTTC
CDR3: CASSLGQNYGYTF

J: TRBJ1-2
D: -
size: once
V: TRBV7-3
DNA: TGTGCCAGCAGCTTAACTCCAGGGAACTATGGCTACACCTTC
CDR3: CASSLTPGNYGYTF

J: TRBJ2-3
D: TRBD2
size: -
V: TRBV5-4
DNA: TGTGCCAGCAGCTGGGGACTAGCGGGGGGGCCAGATACGCAGTATTTT
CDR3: CASSWGLAGGPDTQYF

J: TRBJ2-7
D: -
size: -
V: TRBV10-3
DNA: TGTGCCATCGGGCCAGCTGGACTCGCCCCTCCCTACGAGCAGTACTTC
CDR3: CAIGPAGLAPPYEQYF

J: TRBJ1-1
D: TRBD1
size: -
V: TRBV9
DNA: TGTGCCAGCAGCCTCGGACAGGGGGCGGTTGACACTGAAGCTTTCTTT
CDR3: CASSLGQGAVDTEAFF

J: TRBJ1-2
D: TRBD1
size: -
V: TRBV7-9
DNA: TGTGCCAGCAGCCAGGGACAGACTAACTATGGCTACACCTTC
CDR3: CASSQGQTNYGYTF

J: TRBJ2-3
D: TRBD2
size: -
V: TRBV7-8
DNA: TGTGCCAGCAGCTTAGGGGACGGGGGGTTCACAGATACGCAGTATTTT
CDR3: CASSLGDGGFTDTQYF

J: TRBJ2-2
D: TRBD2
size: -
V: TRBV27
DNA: TGTGCCAGCAGTTTATCCGGGGGGGCCAACGGGGAGCTGTTTTTT
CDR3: CASSLSGGANGELFF

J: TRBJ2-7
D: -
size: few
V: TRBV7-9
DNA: TGTGCCAGCAGCTTAAGGTCGGAAGTAGCCTTC
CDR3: CASSLRSEVAF

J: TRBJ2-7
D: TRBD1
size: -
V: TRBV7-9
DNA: TGTGCCAGCAGCTTATCTACGAGTCGGACAGGGGCCTACGAGCAGTACTTC
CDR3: CASSLSTSRTGAYEQYF

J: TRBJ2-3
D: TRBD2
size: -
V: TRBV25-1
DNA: TGTGCCAGCAGTGAGACTCGGGGGGAAATCACAGATACGCAGTATTTT
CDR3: CASSETRGEITDTQYF

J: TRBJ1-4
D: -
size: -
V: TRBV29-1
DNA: TGCAGCGCGGCCGCAGGTGATCCTAATGAAAAACTGTTTTTT
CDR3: CSAAAGDPNEKLFF

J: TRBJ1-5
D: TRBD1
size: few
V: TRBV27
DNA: TGTGCCAGCAGGCCGGGACAGGGTATCGTTCAGCCCCAGCATTTT
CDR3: CASRPGQGIVQPQHF

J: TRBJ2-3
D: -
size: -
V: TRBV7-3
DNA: TGTGCCAGCAGCTCCTCGTCTGGCACAGATACGCAGTATTTT
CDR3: CASSSSSGTDTQYF

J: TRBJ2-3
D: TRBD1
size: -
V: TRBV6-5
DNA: TGTGCCAGCAAGGGGGGACAGGCAGATACGCAGTATTTT
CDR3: CASKGGQADTQYF

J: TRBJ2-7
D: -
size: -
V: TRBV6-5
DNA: TGTGCCAGCAGTTTCCTCTTCTCCTACGAGCAGTACTTC
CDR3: CASSFLFSYEQYF

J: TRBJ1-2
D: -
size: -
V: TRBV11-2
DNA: TGTGCCAGCAGCTTCCCAGGGGAATATGGCTACACCTTC
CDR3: CASSFPGEYGYTF

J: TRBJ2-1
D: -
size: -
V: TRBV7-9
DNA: TGTGCCAGCAGCTTAGTAAGCCATGAGCAGTTCTTC
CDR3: CASSLVSHEQFF

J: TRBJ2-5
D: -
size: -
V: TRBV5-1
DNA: TGCGCCAGCAGCGTTGATACAAATGTAGGAGTTGGGGAGACCCAGTACTTC
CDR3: CASSVDTNVGVGETQYF

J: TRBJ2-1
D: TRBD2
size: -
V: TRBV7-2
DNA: TGTGCCAGCAGTCCCCCGGGGGGGCCTTACAATGAGCAGTTCTTC
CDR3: CASSPPGGPYNEQFF

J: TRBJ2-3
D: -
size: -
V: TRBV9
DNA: TGTGCCAGCAGCGCCCGGGGGGACAACACAGATACGCAGTATTTT
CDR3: CASSARGDNTDTQYF

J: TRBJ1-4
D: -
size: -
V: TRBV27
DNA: TGTGCCAGCAGTTTTGGGGGGGCGGGTGAAAAACTGTTTTTT
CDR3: CASSFGGAGEKLFF

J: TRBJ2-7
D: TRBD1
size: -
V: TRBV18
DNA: TGTGCCAGCTCACCACCGACAGGGGGGTCCTACGAGCAGTACTTC
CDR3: CASSPPTGGSYEQYF

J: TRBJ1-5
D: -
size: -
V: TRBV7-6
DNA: TGTGCCAGCAGCCTAGGGGGAAGCGGCCTGACCCAGCATTTT
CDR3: CASSLGGSGLTQHF

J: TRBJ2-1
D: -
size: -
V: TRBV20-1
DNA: TGCAGTGCCCCCCGGGGCAATGAGCAGTTCTTC
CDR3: CSAPRGNEQFF

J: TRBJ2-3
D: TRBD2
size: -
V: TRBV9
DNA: TGTGCCAGCAGCGTAGGGGGAAGCGGGGGAGATACGCAGTATTTT
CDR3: CASSVGGSGGDTQYF

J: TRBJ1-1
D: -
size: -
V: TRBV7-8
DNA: TGTGCCAGCAGCTTTTTCAGCGGACAGCACACTGAAGCTTTCTTT
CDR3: CASSFFSGQHTEAFF